The clone carrying this TCR beta chain came up many times. No antigen is known for it. TCRdb re-called the PCR reads through MiXCR. The data show some 33,000 clones, more than 10% seen once. Thyroid surgery was performed in patients who had received no treatment beforehand. The data were taken from a study of metastatic and nonmetastatic thyroid tumors. Study results and limitations: Significantly greater TCR beta diversity was reportedly found in malignant thyroid tumors than in benign nodules (in blood and tumor).

The CDR3 loop spans 13 amino acids. V lost 2 bases, J lost 1 base, and 5 bases lay in between. The germline V gene encodes CDR1 KGHSH and CDR2 LQKENI. Sequencing was done on a sample of blood. The sequence derives from a female donor with papillary thyroid cancer or a benign thyroid nodule (not recorded which). Some clones in this sample may be carry-over from other donors' samples. This chain uses TRBV18 with TRBJ1-1, with D possibly matching TRBD1 (5 bases). CDR3 residues: CASSPTGNTEAFF. The CDR3 coding sequence is TGTGCCAGCTCACCAACAGGGAACACTGAAGCTTTCTTT. Full variable domain (outside the CDR3, taken from reference TRBV18 and TRBJ1-1): NAGVMQNPRHLVRRRGQEARLRCSPMKGHSHVYWYRQLPEEGLKFMVYLQKENIIDESGMPKERFSAEFPKEGPSILRIQQVVRGDSAAYFCASSPTGNTEAFFGQGTRLTVV.